A single T cell receptor beta chain is shown here with its context. Methods used by the authors: Estimated nucleated cell counts came from reference gene primer amplification. The method was immunoSEQ multiplex PCR; TCRdb's version includes in-frame clones alone and lacks a portion of them. V, J and clone size are taken as reported in that table, and D and trimming were inferred from the DNA itself. The sample consists of 130,000 to 150,000 clones, 80% of them appearing once. The sample originates from a study of blood T cell repertoires in COVID-19. Study details: The origin of the acute and convalescent COVID-19 samples was the United States, Italy and Spain. T cells, B-cell-depleted T cells, or PBMCs supplied cDNA or gDNA.

The CDR3 contains 17 residues. V lost 6 bases and J lost 2, with 21 bases in between. CDR1 and CDR2 from the germline V gene are MNHEY and SVGEGT. Sequencing used peripheral blood. This TCR was recovered from a man between 60 and 75 years old with active or convalescent COVID-19. The rearrangement joins TRBV6-2 or TRBV6-3 to TRBJ2-3; maybe TRBD1 (6 bases). CDR3 coding DNA: TGTGCCAGCAGCCCTAGTCACAGGGTGGACTTCACAGATACGCAGTATTTT. This codes for CASSPSHRVDFTDTQYF.